Listed here are 15 T cell receptor beta chains from one sample, sequenced in a study of sequential checkpoint blockade in melanoma. The treatment is: randomized to nivolumab then ipilimumab (arm A) or the reverse (arm B). Here immunoSEQ multiplex PCR was the method, and the copy in TCRdb shows in-frame clones only, minus some. This sample yields approximately 18,000 clones, of which about 80% are seen a single time; over 9.5% belongs to the top ten. The sample here was CD8+ T cells sorted from blood (inferred from file names), taken from a patient given nivolumab and ipilimumab in sequence. These receptors came from a human donor with melanoma.

V usage is TRBV5-8 and J usage is TRBJ2-5, with 7 bases identical to TRBD1. The J call may be wrong; the DNA end is better matched by TRBJ2-7. The CDR3 sequence is 13 residues long. Germline CDR1 and CDR2: SGHTS and YDEGEE. The CDR3 spells CASSLNRGGEQYF. The CDR3 DNA reads as TGTGCCAGCAGCTTGAACAGGGGTGGCGAGCAGTACTTC.

The chain carries TRBV4-3 and TRBJ2-7; TRBD2 matches at 12 bases. The ends lost 4 bases at V and 4 bases at J; junction bases unmatched: 5. The CDR3 is 15 residues long. Germline V gene sequence: CDR1 LGHNA, CDR2 YSLEER. The CDR3 sequence: CASSPGLAGYYEQYF. The CDR3 DNA follows: TGCGCCAGCAGCCCAGGACTAGCGGGATATTACGAGCAGTACTTC.

The J gene is TRBJ2-5, the V gene TRBV4-1; D is unresolved. The DNA end is a closer match to TRBJ2-7, so the J assignment may be wrong. CDR3 size: 13 residues. The V gene's germline CDR1 is MGHRA and CDR2 YSYEKL. CDR3 sequence reads: CASSLNSLYEQYF. Written as DNA, the CDR3 is TGCGCCAGCAGCCTCAATTCCCTATACGAGCAGTACTTC.

The chain has TRBV4-3 and TRBJ2-5, with D maybe TRBD2 (6 bases). The CDR3 extends over 15 amino acids. The germline CDR1 and CDR2 sequences are LGHNA and YSLEER. Deletions cut 0 bases from V and 4 bases from J, with 12 bases between. CDR3 sequence reads: CASSQDPLARETQYF. The CDR3 nucleotides are TGCGCCAGCAGCCAAGATCCACTAGCTCGAGAGACCCAGTACTTC.

The V and J genes are TRBV29-1 and TRBJ1-2; no reliable D call. This CDR3 has 10 amino acids. V was trimmed by 4 bases and J by 5 bases, leaving 5 bases between them. Germline V gene sequence: CDR1 SQVTM, CDR2 ANQGSEA. In DNA, the CDR3 is TGCAGCGTTGCCGAGTATGGCTACACCTTC. Translation: CSVAEYGYTF.

The V and J genes are TRBV6-5 and TRBJ2-7, with 9 bases identical to TRBD1. The CDR3 extends over 15 amino acids. With V trimmed by 5 bases and J by 1 base, 6 bases remained unmatched. The V gene's germline CDR1 is MNHEY and CDR2 SVGAGI. The CDR3 DNA follows: TGTGCCAGCAGTCGTACAGGGGGCGCTTCCTACGAGCAGTACTTC. The encoded protein is CASSRTGGASYEQYF.

V and J are TRBV7-9 and TRBJ1-1, with D uncertain. Germline V gives CDR1 SEHNR, CDR2 FQNEAQ (reference sequence). V lost 1 base and J 1 base, leaving 10 bases between the germline ends. The CDR3 is 15 amino acids. The CDR3 loop is CASSLGRDSNTEAFF. Written as DNA, the CDR3 is TGTGCCAGCAGCTTAGGCCGGGATTCGAACACTGAAGCTTTCTTT.

This chain links TRBV7-9 with TRBJ2-7, with D perhaps matching TRBD2 (5 bases). CDR1 and CDR2 (germline): SEHNR, FQNEAQ (reference sequence). CDR3 length equals 13 residues. Trimming cost V 0 bases and J 6 bases, with 9 bases left between them. Here the CDR3 reads CASSLAGRTEQYF. DNA of the CDR3: TGTGCCAGCAGCTTAGCAGGGAGAACCGAGCAGTACTTC.

The rearrangement uses TRBV11-2 and TRBJ1-2, with D perhaps matching TRBD1 (6 bases). The ends were cut back, 5 bases at V and 6 bases at J, with 22 bases in the middle. Germline lookup yields CDR1 SGHAT and CDR2 FQNNGV. The length of the CDR3 is 16 residues. In DNA form, the CDR3 reads TGTGCCAGCAGCCTTTCCTTCCCGGGGGGCAAGAATGGCTACACCTTC. This encodes CASSLSFPGGKNGYTF.

In its sample, this clone was seen a few times. V is TRBV9 and J is TRBJ1-1; D remains ambiguous. This CDR3 contains 12 residues. Germline loops: CDR1 SGDLS, CDR2 YYNGEE. Trimming took off 4 bases at V and 8 bases at J, with 12 bases between the two ends. CDR3 sequence (DNA): TGTGCCAGCAGCTCCTACGGTTCGGAAGCTTTCTTT. Its translation: CASSSYGSEAFF.

The rearrangement joins TRBV6-1 to TRBJ2-3, with D perhaps matching TRBD2 (6 bases). Trimming stripped 10 bases from V and 2 bases from J, with 16 bases between. The CDR3 sequence is 14 residues long. Germline V gene data show CDR1 as MNHNS and CDR2 as SASEGT. CDR3 sequence: CATQVREVTDTQYF. For the CDR3, the DNA is TGTGCCACCCAGGTGAGGGAGGTCACAGATACGCAGTATTTT.

J is TRBJ2-7 and V is TRBV6-5; a weak D match, TRBD1 (6 bases). In germline, CDR1 is MNHEY, CDR2 SVGAGI. V lost 5 bases and J 5 bases, leaving 10 bases between the germline ends. The CDR3 totals 12 residues. In nucleotides, the CDR3 is TGTGCCAGCAGTAACACAGGGAACGAGCAGTACTTC. This sequence encodes CASSNTGNEQYF.

The J gene is TRBJ1-6, the V gene TRBV30; TRBD1 aligns across 7 bases. Trimming removed 2 bases from V and 7 bases from J; junction bases left unmatched: 5. Germline V gene data show CDR1 as GTSNPN and CDR2 as SVGIG (reference sequence). There are 14 residues in the CDR3. CDR3 sequence reads: CAWSPRGWNSPLHF. CDR3 bases: TGTGCCTGGAGTCCCAGGGGGTGGAATTCACCCCTCCACTTT.

The chain is built from TRBV5-6 and TRBJ1-6, with TRBD1 identical over 11 bases. Germline values: CDR1 SGHDT, CDR2 YYEEEE. This CDR3 is 15 amino acids long. The J segment lost 7 bases and the V segment lost 7 bases, leaving 7 bases of the junction unmatched. CDR3 nucleotide sequence: TGTGCCAGCGGCCTCTGGGACAGGGGGAATTCACCCCTCCACTTT. It codes for CASGLWDRGNSPLHF. Combining the CDR3 with reference TRBV5-6 and TRBJ1-6 gives the whole variable domain DAGVTQSPTHLIKTRGQQVTLRCSPKSGHDTVSWYQQALGQGPQFIFQYYEEEERQRGNFPDRFSGHQFPNYSSELNVNALLLGDSALYLCASGLWDRGNSPLHFGNGTRLTVT.

This clone has only a few counts. This rearrangement joins TRBV7-9 to TRBJ2-7, with D uncertain. The V gene's germline CDR1 is SEHNR and CDR2 FQNEAQ (reference sequence). The CDR3 runs to 14 residues. V lost 1 base to trimming and J lost 0 bases, with 7 bases between them. CDR3 amino acids: CASSLGASSYEQYF. The CDR3 bases are TGTGCCAGCAGCTTAGGGGCAAGCTCCTACGAGCAGTACTTC.